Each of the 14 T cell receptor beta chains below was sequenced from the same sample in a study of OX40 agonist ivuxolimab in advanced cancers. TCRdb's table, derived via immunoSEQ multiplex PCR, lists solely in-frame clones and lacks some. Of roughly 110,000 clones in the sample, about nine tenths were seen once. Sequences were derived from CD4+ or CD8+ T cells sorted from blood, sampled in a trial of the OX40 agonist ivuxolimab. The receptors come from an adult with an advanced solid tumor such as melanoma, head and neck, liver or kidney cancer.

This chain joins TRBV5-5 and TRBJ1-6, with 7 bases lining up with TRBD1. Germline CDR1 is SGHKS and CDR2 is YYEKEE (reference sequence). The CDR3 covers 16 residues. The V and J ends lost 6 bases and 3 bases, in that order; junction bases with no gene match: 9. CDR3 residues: CASNRQGPVYNSPLHF. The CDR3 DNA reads TGTGCCAGCAACAGACAGGGTCCGGTCTATAATTCACCCCTCCACTTT.

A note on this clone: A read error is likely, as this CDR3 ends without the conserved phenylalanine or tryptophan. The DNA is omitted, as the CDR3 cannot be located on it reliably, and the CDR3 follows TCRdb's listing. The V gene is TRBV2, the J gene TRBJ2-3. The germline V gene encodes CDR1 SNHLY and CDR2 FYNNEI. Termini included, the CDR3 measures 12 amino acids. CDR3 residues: CASSRWGSPEVI.

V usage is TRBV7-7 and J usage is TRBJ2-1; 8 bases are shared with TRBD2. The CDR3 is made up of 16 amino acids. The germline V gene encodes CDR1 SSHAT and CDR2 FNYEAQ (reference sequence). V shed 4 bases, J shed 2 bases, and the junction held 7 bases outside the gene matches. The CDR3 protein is CASSSLTSGAYNEQFF. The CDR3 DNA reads TGTGCCAGCAGCTCACTCACTAGCGGAGCCTACAATGAGCAGTTCTTC.

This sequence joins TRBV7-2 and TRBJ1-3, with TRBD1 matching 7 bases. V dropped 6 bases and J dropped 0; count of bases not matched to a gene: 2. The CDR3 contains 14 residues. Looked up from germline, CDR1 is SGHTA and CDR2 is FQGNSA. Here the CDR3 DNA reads TGTGCCAGCAGTCCAGGGGGCTCTGGAAACACCATATATTTT. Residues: CASSPGGSGNTIYF. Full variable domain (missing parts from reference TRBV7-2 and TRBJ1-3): GAGVSQSPSNKVTEKGKDVELRCDPISGHTALYWYRQSLGQGLEFLIYFQGNSAPDKSGLPSDRFSAERTGGSVSTLTIQRTQQEDSAVYLCASSPGGSGNTIYFGEGSWLTVV.

The CDR3 here is CASSSGSGGQETQYF. DNA of the CDR3: TGTGCCAGCAGCAGTGGGTCAGGGGGCCAAGAGACCCAGTACTTC. The V call is TRBV7-2, the J call TRBJ2-5; 7 bases agree with TRBD1. Trimming took 5 bases from V and 1 from J; bases not matched to a gene: 7. The CDR3 loop spans 15 amino acids. Germline CDR1 SGHTA, CDR2 FQGNSA.

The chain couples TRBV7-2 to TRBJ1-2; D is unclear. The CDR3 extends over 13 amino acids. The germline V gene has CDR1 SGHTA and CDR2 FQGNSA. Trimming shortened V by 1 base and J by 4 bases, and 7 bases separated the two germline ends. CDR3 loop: CASSLGRSYGYTF. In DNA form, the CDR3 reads TGTGCCAGCAGCTTAGGACGGAGCTATGGCTACACCTTC.

This chain's CDR3 is CASSIGQGTVDGYTF. The CDR3 DNA follows: TGTGCCAGCAGTATCGGACAGGGCACGGTCGATGGCTACACCTTC. The chain links TRBV6-1 to TRBJ1-2; TRBD1 matches 8 bases. V was clipped by 5 bases and J by 6 bases; unmatched bases: 11. Looked up from germline, CDR1 is MNHNS and CDR2 is SASEGT. The CDR3 covers 15 residues.

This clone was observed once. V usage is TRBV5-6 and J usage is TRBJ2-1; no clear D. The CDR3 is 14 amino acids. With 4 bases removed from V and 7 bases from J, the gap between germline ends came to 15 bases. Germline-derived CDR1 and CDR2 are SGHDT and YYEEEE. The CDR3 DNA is TGTGCCAGCAGCCGGCCACCCGTCCAAAATGAGCAGTTCTTC. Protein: CASSRPPVQNEQFF. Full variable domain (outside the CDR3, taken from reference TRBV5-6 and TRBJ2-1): DAGVTQSPTHLIKTRGQQVTLRCSPKSGHDTVSWYQQALGQGPQFIFQYYEEEERQRGNFPDRFSGHQFPNYSSELNVNALLLGDSALYLCASSRPPVQNEQFFGPGTRLTVL.

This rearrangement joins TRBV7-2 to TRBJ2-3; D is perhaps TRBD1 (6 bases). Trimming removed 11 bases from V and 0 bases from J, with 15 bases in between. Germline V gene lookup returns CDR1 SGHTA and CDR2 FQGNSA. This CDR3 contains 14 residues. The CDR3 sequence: CASKGGPSTDTQYF. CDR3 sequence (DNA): TGTGCCTCGAAAGGGGGTCCCAGCACAGATACGCAGTATTTT.

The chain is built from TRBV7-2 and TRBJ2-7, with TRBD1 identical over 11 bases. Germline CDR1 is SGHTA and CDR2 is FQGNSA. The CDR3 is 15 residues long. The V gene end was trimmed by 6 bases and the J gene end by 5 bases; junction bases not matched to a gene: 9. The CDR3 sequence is CASSSPDRGLHEQYF. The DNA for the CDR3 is TGTGCCAGCAGTTCGCCGGACAGGGGGCTGCACGAGCAGTACTTC.

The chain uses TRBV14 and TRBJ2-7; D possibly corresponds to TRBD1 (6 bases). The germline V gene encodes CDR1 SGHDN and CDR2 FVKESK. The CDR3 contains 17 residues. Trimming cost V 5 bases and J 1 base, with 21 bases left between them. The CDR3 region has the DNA TGTGCCAGCAGCTATCTGACAGTCAGGGGACGGTCCTACGAGCAGTACTTC. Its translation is CASSYLTVRGRSYEQYF. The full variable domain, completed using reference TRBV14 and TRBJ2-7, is EAGVTQFPSHSVIEKGQTVTLRCDPISGHDNLYWYRRVMGKEIKFLLHFVKESKQDESGMPNNRFLAERTGGTYSTLKVQPAELEDSGVYFCASSYLTVRGRSYEQYFGPGTRLTVT.

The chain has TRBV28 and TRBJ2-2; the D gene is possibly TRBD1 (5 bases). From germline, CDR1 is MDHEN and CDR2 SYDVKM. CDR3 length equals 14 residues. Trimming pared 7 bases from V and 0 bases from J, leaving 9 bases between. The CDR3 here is CASTDRPNTGELFF. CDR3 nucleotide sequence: TGTGCCAGCACAGACAGACCGAACACCGGGGAGCTGTTTTTT.

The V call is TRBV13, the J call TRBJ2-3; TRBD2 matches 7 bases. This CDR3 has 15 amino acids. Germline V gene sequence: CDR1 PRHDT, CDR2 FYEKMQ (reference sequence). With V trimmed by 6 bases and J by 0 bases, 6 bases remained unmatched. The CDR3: CASSRQRGSTDTQYF. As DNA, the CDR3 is TGTGCCAGCAGTCGTCAGCGGGGAAGCACAGATACGCAGTATTTT.

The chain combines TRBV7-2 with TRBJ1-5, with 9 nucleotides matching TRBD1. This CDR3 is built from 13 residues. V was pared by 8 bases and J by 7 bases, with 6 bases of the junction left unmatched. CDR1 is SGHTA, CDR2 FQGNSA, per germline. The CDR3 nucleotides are TGTGCCAGCGGGACAGGGCTTCGCCAGCCCCAGCATTTT. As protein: CASGTGLRQPQHF.